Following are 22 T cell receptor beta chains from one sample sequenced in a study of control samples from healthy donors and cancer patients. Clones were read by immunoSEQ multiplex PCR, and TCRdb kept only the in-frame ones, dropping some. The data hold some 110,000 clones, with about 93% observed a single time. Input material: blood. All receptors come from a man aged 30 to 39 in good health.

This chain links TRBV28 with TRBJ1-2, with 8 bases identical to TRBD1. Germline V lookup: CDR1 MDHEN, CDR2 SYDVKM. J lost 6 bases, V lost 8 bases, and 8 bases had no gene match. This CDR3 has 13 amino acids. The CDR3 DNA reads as TGTGCCAGCCTCGGGCAGGGGGCGGATGGCTACACCTTC. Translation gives CASLGQGADGYTF.

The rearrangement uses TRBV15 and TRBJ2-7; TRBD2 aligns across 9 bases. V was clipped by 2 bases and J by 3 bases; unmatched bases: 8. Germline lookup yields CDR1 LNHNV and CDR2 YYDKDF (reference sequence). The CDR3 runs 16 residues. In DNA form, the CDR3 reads TGTGCCACCAGCAGATCTCAAGCGGGGGGCGACTACGAGCAGTACTTC. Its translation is CATSRSQAGGDYEQYF.

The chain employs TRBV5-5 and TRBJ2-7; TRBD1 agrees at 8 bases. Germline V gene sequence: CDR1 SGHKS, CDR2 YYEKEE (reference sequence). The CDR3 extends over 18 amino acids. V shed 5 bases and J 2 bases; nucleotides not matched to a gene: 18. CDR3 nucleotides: TGTGCCAGCAGGCCGGGGACAGGACAACCACAACTGACCTACGAGCAGTACGTC. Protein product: CASRPGTGQPQLTYEQYV.

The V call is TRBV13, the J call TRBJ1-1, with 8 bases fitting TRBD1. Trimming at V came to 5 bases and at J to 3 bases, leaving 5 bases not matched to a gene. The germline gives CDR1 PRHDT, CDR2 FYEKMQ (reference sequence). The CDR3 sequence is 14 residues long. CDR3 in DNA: TGTGCCAGCAGCCGTAACAGGGGGTACACTGAAGCTTTCTTT. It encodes CASSRNRGYTEAFF. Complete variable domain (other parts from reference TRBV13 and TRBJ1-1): AAGVIQSPRHLIKEKRETATLKCYPIPRHDTVYWYQQGPGQDPQFLISFYEKMQSDKGSIPDRFSAQQFSDYHSELNMSSLELGDSALYFCASSRNRGYTEAFFGQGTRLTVV.

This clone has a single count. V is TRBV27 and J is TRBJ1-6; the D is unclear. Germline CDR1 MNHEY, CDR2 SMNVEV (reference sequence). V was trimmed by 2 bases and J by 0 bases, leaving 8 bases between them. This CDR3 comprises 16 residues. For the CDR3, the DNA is TGTGCCAGCAGTTTAACGGTTGGCTCCTATAATTCACCCCTCCACTTT. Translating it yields CASSLTVGSYNSPLHF.

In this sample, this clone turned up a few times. This CDR3 is CASSAGAGNSPLHF. CDR3 sequence (DNA): TGTGCCAGCAGCGCCGGAGCGGGCAATTCACCCCTCCACTTT. The chain has TRBV9 and TRBJ1-6; D call uncertain. Trimming pared 3 bases from V and 7 bases from J, leaving 11 bases between. Looked up from germline, CDR1 is SGDLS and CDR2 is YYNGEE. The CDR3 consists of 14 residues.

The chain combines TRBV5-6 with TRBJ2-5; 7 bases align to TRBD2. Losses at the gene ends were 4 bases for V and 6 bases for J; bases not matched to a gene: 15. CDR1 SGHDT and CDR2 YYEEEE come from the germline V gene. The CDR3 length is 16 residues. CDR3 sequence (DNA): TGTGCCAGCAGCATGTACTGGGGGGGAAGACAAAAGACCCAGTACTTC. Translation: CASSMYWGGRQKTQYF.

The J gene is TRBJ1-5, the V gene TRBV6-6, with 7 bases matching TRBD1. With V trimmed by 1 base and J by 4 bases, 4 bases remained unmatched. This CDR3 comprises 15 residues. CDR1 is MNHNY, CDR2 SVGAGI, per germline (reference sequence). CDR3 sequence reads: CASSYYGTANQPQHF. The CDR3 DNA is TGTGCCAGCAGTTACTATGGGACAGCGAATCAGCCCCAGCATTTT.

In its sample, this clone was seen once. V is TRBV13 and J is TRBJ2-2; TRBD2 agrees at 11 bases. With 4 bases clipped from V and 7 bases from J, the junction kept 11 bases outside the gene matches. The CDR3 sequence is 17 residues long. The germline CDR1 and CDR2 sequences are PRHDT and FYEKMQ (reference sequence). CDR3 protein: CASSSLLAGDSSGELFF. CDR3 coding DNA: TGTGCCAGCAGCTCCTTACTAGCGGGGGATTCCAGCGGGGAGCTGTTTTTT.

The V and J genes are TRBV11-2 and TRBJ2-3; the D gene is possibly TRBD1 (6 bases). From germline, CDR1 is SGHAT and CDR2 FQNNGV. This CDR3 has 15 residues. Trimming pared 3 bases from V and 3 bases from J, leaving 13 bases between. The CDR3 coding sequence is TGTGCCAGCAGCTTTGGGGGCTTGCAAACAGATACGCAGTATTTT. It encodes CASSFGGLQTDTQYF.

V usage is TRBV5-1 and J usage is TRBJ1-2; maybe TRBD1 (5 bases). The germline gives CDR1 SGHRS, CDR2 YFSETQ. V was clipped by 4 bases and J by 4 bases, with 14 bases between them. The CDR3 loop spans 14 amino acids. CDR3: CASSAGTVVYGYTF. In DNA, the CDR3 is TGCGCCAGCAGCGCCGGGACCGTCGTCTATGGCTACACCTTC.

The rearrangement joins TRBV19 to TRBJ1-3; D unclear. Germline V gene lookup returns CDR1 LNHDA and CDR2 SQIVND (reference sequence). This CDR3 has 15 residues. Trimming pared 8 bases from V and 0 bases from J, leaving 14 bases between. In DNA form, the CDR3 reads TGTGCCAGTGGAAAACAGATCAGCTCTGGAAACACCATATATTTT. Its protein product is CASGKQISSGNTIYF.

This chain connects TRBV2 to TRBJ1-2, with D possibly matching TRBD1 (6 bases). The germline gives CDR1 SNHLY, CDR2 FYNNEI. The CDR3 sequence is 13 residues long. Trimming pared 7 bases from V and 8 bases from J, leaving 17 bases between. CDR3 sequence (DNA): TGTGCCAGCAACCGGGACACCGGAGGAGGCTACACCTTC. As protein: CASNRDTGGGYTF.

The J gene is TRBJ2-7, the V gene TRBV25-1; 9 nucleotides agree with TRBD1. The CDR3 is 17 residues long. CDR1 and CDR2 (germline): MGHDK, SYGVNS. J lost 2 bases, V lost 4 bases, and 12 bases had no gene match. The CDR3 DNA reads TGTGCCAGCAGTGTTCTGGGACAGGGACCTACAACCTACGAGCAGTACTTC. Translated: CASSVLGQGPTTYEQYF.

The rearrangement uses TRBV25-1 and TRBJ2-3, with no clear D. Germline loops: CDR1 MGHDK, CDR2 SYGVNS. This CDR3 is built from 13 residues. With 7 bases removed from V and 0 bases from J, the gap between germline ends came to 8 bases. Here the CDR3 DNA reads TGTGCCAGCACCATGGGAAGCACAGATACGCAGTATTTT. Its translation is CASTMGSTDTQYF.

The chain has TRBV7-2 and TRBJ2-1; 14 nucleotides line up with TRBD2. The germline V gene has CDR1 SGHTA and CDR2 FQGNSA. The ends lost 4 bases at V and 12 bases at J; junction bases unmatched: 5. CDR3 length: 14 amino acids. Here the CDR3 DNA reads TGTGCCAGCAGCTGGACTAGCGGGGGGCTTGGGCAGTTCTTC. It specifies CASSWTSGGLGQFF.

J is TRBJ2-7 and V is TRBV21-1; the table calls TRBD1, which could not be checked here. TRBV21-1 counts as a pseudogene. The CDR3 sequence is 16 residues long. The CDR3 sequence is CASSKGPEGQSYEQYF. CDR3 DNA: TGTGCCAGCAGCAAAGGCCCGGAGGGACAGTCCTACGAGCAGTACTTC.

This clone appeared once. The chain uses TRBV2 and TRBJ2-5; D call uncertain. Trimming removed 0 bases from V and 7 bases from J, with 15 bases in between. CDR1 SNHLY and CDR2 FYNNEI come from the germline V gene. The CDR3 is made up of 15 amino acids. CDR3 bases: TGTGCCAGCAGTGAAGCGTTGGGGTTTGAAGGGACCCAGTACTTC. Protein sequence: CASSEALGFEGTQYF.

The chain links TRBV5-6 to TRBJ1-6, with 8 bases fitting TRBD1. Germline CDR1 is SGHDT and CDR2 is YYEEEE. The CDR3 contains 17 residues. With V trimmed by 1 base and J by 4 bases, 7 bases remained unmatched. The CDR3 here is CASSLSTGTGYNSPLHF. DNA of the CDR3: TGTGCCAGCAGCTTGTCCACCGGGACAGGATATAATTCACCCCTCCACTTT.

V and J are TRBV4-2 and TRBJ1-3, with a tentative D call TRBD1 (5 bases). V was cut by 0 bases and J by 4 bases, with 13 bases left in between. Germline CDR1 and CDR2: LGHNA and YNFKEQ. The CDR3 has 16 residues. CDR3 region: CASSQEGTPNGNTIYF. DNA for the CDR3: TGTGCCAGCAGCCAAGAGGGGACTCCCAACGGAAACACCATATATTTT.

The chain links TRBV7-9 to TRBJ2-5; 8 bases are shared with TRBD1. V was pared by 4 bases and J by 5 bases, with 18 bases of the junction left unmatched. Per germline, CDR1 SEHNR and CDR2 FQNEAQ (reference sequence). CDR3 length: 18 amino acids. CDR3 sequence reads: CASSSRTGFSLGSETQYF. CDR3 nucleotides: TGTGCCAGCAGCTCCCGGACAGGGTTTAGTTTGGGCTCGGAGACCCAGTACTTC.

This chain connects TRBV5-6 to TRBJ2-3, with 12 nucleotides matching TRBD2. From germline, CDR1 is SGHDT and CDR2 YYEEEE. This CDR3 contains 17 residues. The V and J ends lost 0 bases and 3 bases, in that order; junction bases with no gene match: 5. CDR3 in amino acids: CASSLVASGGGTDTQYF. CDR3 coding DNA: TGTGCCAGCAGCTTGGTGGCTAGCGGGGGGGGAACAGATACGCAGTATTTT. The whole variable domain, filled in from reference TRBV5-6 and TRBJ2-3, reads DAGVTQSPTHLIKTRGQQVTLRCSPKSGHDTVSWYQQALGQGPQFIFQYYEEEERQRGNFPDRFSGHQFPNYSSELNVNALLLGDSALYLCASSLVASGGGTDTQYFGPGTRLTVL.